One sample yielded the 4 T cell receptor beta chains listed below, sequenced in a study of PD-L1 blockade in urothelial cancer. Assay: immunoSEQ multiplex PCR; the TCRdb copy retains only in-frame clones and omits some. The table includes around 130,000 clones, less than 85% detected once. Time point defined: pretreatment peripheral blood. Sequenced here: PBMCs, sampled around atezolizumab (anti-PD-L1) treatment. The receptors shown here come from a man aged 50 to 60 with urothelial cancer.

Here the CDR3 reads CASSFSILKANYGYTF. As DNA, the CDR3 is TGTGCCAGCAGCTTTTCTATCCTTAAAGCTAACTATGGCTACACCTTC. The rearrangement uses TRBV5-5 and TRBJ1-2; D remains unclear. This CDR3 comprises 16 residues. V lost 2 bases, J lost 0 bases, and 14 bases lay in between. Germline V lookup: CDR1 SGHKS, CDR2 YYEKEE (reference sequence).

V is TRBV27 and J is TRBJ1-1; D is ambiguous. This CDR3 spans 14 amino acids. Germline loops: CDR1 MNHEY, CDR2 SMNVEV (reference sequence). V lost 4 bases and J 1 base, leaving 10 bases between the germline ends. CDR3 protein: CASSYGSENTEAFF. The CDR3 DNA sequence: TGTGCCAGCAGTTACGGGAGCGAGAACACTGAAGCTTTCTTT.

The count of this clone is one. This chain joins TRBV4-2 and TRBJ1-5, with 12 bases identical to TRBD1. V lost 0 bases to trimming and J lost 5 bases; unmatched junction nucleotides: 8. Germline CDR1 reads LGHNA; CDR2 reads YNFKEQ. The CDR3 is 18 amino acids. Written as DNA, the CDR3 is TGTGCCAGCAGCCAAGATTCCGGGACAGGGGGCTTTTATCAGCCCCAGCATTTT. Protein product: CASSQDSGTGGFYQPQHF.

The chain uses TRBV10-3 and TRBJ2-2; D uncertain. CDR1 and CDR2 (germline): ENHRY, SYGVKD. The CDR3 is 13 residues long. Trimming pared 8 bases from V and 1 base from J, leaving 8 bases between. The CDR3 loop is CAILPRNTGELFF. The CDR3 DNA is TGTGCCATCCTCCCGCGGAACACCGGGGAGCTGTTTTTT.